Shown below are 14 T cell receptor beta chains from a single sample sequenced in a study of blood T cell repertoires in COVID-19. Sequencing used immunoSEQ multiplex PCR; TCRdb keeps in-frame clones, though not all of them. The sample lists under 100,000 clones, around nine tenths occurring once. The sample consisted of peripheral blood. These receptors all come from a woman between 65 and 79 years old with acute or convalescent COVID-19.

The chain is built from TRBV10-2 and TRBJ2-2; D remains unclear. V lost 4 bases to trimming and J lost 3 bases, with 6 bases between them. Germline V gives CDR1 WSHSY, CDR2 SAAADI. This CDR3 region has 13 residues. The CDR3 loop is CASSARDTGELFF. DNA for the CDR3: TGCGCCAGCAGTGCTAGAGACACCGGGGAGCTGTTTTTT.

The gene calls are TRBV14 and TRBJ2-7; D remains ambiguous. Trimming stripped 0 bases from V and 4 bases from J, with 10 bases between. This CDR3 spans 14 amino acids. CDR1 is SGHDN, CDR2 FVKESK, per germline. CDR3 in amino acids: CASSQDGAGYEQYF. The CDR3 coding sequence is TGTGCCAGCAGCCAAGATGGAGCTGGGTACGAGCAGTACTTC.

CDR3 DNA: TGTGCCAGCAGCCAAGACAGGGCCGGGGCCAACGTCCTGACTTTC. This translates into CASSQDRAGANVLTF. The chain links TRBV7-9 to TRBJ2-6, with 7 bases matching TRBD1. CDR1 is SEHNR and CDR2 is FQNEAQ in the germline V gene (reference sequence). The CDR3 is made up of 15 amino acids. V gave up 5 bases and J gave up 4 bases; unmatched junction bases: 5.

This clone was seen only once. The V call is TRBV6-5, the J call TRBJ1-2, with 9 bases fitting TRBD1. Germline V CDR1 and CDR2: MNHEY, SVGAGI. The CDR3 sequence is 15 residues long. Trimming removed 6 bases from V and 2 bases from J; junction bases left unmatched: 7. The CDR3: CASRGTGQGNYGYTF. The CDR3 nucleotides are TGTGCCAGCAGGGGAACGGGACAGGGAAACTATGGCTACACCTTC.

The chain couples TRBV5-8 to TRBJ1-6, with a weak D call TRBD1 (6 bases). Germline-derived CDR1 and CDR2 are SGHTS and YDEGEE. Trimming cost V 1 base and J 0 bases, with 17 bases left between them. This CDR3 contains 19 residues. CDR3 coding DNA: TGTGCCAGCAGCTTGTTGGGGGCCCTATCGAGCTCCTATAATTCACCCCTCCACTTT. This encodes CASSLLGALSSSYNSPLHF.

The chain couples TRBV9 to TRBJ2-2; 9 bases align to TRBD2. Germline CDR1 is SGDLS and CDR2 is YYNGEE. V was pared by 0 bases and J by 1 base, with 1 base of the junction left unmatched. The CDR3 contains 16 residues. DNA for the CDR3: TGTGCCAGCAGCGTAGGCGGGGGGGTGAACACCGGGGAGCTGTTTTTT. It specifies CASSVGGGVNTGELFF.

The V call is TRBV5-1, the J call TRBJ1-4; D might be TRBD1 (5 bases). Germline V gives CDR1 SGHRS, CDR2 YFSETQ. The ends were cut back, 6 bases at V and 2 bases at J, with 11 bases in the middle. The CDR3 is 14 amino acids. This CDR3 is CASNSGGTNEKLFF. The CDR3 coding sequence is TGCGCCAGCAACTCTGGGGGGACTAATGAAAAACTGTTTTTT.

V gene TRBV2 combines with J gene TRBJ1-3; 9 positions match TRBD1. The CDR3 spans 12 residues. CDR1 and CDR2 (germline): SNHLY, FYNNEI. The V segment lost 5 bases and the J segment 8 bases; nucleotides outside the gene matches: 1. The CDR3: CASSRQGDTIYF. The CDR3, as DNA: TGTGCCAGCAGTAGACAGGGGGACACCATATATTTT.

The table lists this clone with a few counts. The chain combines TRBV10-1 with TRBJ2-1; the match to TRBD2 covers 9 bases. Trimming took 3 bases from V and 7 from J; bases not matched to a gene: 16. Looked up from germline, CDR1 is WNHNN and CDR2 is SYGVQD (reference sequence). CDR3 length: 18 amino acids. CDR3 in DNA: TGCGCCAGCAGTGATAGGGGTTTTGGCGGGAGGGCCTGGAATGAGCAGTTCTTC. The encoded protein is CASSDRGFGGRAWNEQFF.

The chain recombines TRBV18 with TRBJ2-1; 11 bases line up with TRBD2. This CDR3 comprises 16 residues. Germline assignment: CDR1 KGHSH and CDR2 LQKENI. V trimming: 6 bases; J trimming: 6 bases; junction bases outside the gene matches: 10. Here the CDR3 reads CASSTSGSPQINEQFF. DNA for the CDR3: TGTGCCAGCTCTACTAGCGGGAGCCCTCAAATCAATGAGCAGTTCTTC. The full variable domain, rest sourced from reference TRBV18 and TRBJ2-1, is NAGVMQNPRHLVRRRGQEARLRCSPMKGHSHVYWYRQLPEEGLKFMVYLQKENIIDESGMPKERFSAEFPKEGPSILRIQQVVRGDSAAYFCASSTSGSPQINEQFFGPGTRLTVL.

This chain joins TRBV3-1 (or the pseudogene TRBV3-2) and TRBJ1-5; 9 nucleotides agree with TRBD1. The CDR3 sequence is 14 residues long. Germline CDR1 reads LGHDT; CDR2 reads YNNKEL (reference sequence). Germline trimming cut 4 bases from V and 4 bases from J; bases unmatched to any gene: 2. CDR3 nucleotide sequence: TGTGCCAGCAGCCGAGACAGGGGGAATCAGCCCCAGCATTTT. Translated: CASSRDRGNQPQHF.

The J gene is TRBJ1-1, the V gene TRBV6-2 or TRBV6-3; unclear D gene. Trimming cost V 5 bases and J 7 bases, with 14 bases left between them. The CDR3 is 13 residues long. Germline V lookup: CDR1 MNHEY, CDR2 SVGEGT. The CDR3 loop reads CASSTAHTFEAFF. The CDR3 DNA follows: TGTGCCAGCAGTACAGCCCACACTTTTGAAGCTTTCTTT.

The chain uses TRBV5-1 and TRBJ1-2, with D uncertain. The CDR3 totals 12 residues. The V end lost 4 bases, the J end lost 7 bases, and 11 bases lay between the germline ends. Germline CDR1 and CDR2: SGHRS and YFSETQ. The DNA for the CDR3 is TGCGCCAGCAGCGAGGGTGGTGCTGGCTACACCTTC. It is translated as CASSEGGAGYTF.

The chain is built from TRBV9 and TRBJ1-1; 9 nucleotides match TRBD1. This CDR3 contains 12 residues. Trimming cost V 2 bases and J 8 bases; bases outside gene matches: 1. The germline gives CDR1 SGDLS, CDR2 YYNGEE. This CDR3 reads CASSVGTGEAFF. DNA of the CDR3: TGTGCCAGCAGCGTGGGGACAGGGGAAGCTTTCTTT. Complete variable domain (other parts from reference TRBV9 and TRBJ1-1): DSGVTQTPKHLITATGQRVTLRCSPRSGDLSVYWYQQSLDQGLQFLIQYYNGEERAKGNILERFSAQQFPDLHSELNLSSLELGDSALYFCASSVGTGEAFFGQGTRLTVV.